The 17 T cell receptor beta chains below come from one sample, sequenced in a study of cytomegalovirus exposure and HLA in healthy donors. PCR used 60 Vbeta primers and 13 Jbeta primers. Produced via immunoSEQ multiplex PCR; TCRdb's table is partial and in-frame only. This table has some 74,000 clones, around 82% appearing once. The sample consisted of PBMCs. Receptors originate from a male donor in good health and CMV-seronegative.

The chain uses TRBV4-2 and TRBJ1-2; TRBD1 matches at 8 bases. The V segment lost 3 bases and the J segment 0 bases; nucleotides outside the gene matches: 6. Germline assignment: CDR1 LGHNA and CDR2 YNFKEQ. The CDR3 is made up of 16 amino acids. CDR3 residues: CASSQTGALTNYGYTF. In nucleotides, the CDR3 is TGTGCCAGCAGCCAGACAGGGGCGTTGACTAACTATGGCTACACCTTC.

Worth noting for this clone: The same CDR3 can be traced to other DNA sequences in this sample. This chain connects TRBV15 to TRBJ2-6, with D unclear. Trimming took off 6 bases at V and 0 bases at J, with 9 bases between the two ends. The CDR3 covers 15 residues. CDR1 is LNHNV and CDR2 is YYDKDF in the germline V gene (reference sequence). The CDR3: CATRTTASGANVLTF. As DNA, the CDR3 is TGTGCCACCAGGACAACAGCCTCTGGGGCCAACGTCCTGACTTTC.

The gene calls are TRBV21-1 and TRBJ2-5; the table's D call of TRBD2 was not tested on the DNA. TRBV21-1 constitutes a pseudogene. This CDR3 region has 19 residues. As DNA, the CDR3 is TGTGCCAGCAGCAAAGAGGATGTTCCCGGGACTAGCGGTGAAGAGACCCAGTACTTC. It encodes CASSKEDVPGTSGEETQYF.

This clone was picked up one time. CDR3 region: CSVTRGGANEKLFF. CDR3 in DNA: TGCAGCGTTACCAGAGGGGGGGCCAATGAAAAACTGTTTTTT. This sequence joins TRBV29-1 and TRBJ1-4; weak D call: TRBD1 (6 bases). This CDR3 spans 14 amino acids. The germline V and J ends were trimmed by 5 bases and 5 bases, with 15 bases remaining between them. Germline CDR1 and CDR2: SQVTM and ANQGSEA.

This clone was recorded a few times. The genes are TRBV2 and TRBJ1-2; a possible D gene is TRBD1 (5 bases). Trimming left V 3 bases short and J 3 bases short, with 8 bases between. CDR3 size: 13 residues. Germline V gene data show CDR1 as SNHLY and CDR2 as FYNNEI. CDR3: CASSEQGYYGYTF. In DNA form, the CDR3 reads TGTGCCAGCAGTGAGCAGGGCTACTATGGCTACACCTTC.

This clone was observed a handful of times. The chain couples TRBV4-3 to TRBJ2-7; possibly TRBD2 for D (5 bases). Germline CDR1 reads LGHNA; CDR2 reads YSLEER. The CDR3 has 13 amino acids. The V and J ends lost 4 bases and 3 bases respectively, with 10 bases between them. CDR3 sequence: CASSPGENYEQYF. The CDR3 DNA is TGCGCCAGCAGCCCCGGGGAAAACTACGAGCAGTACTTC.

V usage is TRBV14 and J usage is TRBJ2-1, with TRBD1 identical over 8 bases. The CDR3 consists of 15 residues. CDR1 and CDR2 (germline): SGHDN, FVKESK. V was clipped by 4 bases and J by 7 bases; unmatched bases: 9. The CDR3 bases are TGTGCCAGCAGCCTTCTGACAGGGGTCAATAATGAGCAGTTCTTC. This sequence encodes CASSLLTGVNNEQFF.

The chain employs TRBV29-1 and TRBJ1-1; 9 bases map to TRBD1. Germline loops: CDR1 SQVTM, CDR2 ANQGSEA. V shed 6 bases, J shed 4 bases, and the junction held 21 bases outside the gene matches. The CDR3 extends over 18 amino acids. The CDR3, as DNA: TGCAGCGTGAAAACCGGGACAGGGCAGTATACACCGATCACTGAAGCTTTCTTT. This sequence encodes CSVKTGTGQYTPITEAFF.

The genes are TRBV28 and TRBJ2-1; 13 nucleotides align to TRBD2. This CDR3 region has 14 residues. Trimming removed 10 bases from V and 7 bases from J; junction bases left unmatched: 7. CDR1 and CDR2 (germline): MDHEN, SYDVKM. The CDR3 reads CAISGLAGSNEQFF. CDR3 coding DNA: TGTGCCATCTCGGGACTAGCGGGATCGAATGAGCAGTTCTTC. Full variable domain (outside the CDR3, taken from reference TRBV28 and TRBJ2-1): DVKVTQSSRYLVKRTGEKVFLECVQDMDHENMFWYRQDPGLGLRLIYFSYDVKMKEKGDIPEGYSVSREKKERFSLILESASTNQTSMYLCAISGLAGSNEQFFGPGTRLTVL.

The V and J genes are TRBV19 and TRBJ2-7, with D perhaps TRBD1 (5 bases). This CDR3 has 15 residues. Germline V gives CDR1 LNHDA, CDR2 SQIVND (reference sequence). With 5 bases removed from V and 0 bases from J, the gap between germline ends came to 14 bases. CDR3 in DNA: TGTGCCAGTAGTTGGGGCGACGGTAGCTCCTACGAGCAGTACTTC. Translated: CASSWGDGSSYEQYF. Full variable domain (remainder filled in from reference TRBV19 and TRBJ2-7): DGGITQSPKYLFRKEGQNVTLSCEQNLNHDAMYWYRQDPGQGLRLIYYSQIVNDFQKGDIAEGYSVSREKKESFPLTVTSAQKNPTAFYLCASSWGDGSSYEQYFGPGTRLTVT.

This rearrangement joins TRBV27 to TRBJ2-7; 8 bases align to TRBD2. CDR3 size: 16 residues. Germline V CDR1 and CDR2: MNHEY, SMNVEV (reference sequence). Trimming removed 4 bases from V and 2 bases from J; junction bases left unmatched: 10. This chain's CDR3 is CASSSTLSGITYEQYF. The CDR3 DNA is TGTGCCAGCAGTTCCACCCTTAGCGGGATTACCTACGAGCAGTACTTC.

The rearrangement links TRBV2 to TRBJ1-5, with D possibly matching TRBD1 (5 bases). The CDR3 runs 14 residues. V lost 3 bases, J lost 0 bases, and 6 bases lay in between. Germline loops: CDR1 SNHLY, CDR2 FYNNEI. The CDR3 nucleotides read TGTGCCAGCAGTGACAGGGATAGCAATCAGCCCCAGCATTTT. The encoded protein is CASSDRDSNQPQHF.

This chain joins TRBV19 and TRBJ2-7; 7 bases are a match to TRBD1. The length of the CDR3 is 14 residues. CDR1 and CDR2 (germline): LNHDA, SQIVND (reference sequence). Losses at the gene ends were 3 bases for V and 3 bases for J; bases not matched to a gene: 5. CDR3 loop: CASSISRQGYEQYF. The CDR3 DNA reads TGTGCCAGTAGTATCTCAAGACAGGGCTACGAGCAGTACTTC. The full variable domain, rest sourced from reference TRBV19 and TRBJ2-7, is DGGITQSPKYLFRKEGQNVTLSCEQNLNHDAMYWYRQDPGQGLRLIYYSQIVNDFQKGDIAEGYSVSREKKESFPLTVTSAQKNPTAFYLCASSISRQGYEQYFGPGTRLTVT.

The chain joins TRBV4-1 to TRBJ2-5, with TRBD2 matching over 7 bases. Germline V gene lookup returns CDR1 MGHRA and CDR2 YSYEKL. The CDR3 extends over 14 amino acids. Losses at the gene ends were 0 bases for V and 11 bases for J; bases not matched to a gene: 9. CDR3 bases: TGCGCCAGCAGCCAAGATCAAGGACCGCGGGAGCAGTACTTC. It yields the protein CASSQDQGPREQYF.

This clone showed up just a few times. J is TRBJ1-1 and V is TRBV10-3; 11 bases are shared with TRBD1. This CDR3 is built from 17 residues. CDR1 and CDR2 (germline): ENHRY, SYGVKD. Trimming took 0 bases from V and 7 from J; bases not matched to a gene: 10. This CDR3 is CAISESWTGGMKGEAFF. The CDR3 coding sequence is TGTGCCATCAGTGAGTCCTGGACAGGGGGCATGAAGGGTGAAGCTTTCTTT.

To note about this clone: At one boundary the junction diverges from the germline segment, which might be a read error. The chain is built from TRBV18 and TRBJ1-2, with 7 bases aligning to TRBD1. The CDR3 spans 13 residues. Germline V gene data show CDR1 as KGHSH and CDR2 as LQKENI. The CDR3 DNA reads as TGTGCCAGCTCATATGACAGGGAACATGGCTACCCCTTC. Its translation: CASSYDREHGYPF.

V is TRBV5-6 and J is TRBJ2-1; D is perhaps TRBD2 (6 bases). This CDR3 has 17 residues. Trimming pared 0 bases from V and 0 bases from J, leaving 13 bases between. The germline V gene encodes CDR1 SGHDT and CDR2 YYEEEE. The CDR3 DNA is TGTGCCAGCAGCTTGGCCGGGGGTCCTCTCTCCTACAATGAGCAGTTCTTC. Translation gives CASSLAGGPLSYNEQFF.